This T cell receptor beta chain was sequenced in a study of cytomegalovirus exposure and HLA in healthy donors. Study at large: About 82 million unique TCRs from HLA-typed donors were held in an early release of data. Study-level findings and limits: In a later analysis, at a false discovery rate of 0.05, some 15,000 TCR beta sequences were associated with HLA alleles. In a later analysis, a missense DCLRE1C variant was linked to TCR beta V- and J-gene trimming.

This clone was observed a few times. Antigen specificity is unknown. Trimming left V 4 bases short and J 1 base short, with 7 bases between. Germline V gene lookup returns CDR1 SEHNR and CDR2 FQNEAQ (reference sequence). The CDR3 covers 13 residues. With 60 Vbeta and 13 Jbeta primers, the PCR was carried out. TCRdb's copy holds only in-frame clones and misses some; the assay was immunoSEQ multiplex PCR. The sample contains under 150,000 clones, under 85% of which appear only once. The material sequenced was PBMCs. The chain combines TRBV7-9 with TRBJ1-1; D remains unclear. The TCR comes from a boy between 10 and 17 years old in good health and CMV-seronegative. CDR3 in DNA: TGTGCCAGCAGCTCTAGAACGAACACTGAAGCTTTCTTT. Protein product: CASSSRTNTEAFF.